This entry features one TCR beta chain sequence. Documented time point: 2015-2016 season, 7 days after influenza vaccination. The data were produced by immunoSEQ multiplex PCR, yet TCRdb's version contains in-frame clones alone and is incomplete. The sample has about 10,000 clones; more than 80% are singletons. This record comes from a study of follicular helper T cells after annual influenza vaccination. The TCR originated in an adult who received the influenza vaccine. Sequenced material: CXCR5+ CD38- circulating T follicular helper cells from blood, taken 7 days after influenza vaccination. Specified subset: circulating Tfh, non-naive CD4+CXCR5+PD-1+ (ICOS+CD38+ or ICOS-CD38-).

The CDR3 nucleotides are TGTGCCAGCTCACCGGAAGGGGGCGCGTATGGCTACACCTTC. Its translation: CASSPEGGAYGYTF. The chain employs TRBV18 and TRBJ1-2, with 7 nucleotides matching TRBD1. The germline V gene has CDR1 KGHSH and CDR2 LQKENI. The CDR3 is 14 residues long. The V and J ends lost 3 bases and 5 bases, in that order; junction bases with no gene match: 6.